This paragraph covers one T cell receptor beta chain sequence. Its target is not known. A read error likely explains this, since a far larger clone differs by one base. The same CDR3 can be traced to other DNA sequences in this sample. Researchers drew on around 83 million PBMCs for genomic DNA from unsorted samples. This sample stems from a study of shared clonotypes between healthy human individuals. General study results and limits: Collection of samples was limited to blood; tissue repertoires likely differ. Sharing of clonotypes among donors was expected to vary with sequencing depth.

Every immunoSEQ plate was one replicate of a subset's evenly spread DNA. Generated by immunoSEQ multiplex PCR, the TCRdb table keeps only in-frame clones and is missing some. This sample yields some 490,000 clones, of which 60% to 80% are seen a single time; 12% belongs to the top ten. The clonotype was recovered from a woman in her thirties or forties in good health. Some clones in this sample may be carry-over from other donors' samples. The sequencing input was PBMCs.

CDR3 DNA sequence: TGTGCCAGCAGTTACTCCTACGAGCAGTACTTC. As protein: CASSYSYEQYF. The chain carries TRBV25-1 and TRBJ2-7; D gene unclear. The CDR3 is 11 amino acids. Trimming shortened V by 5 bases and J by 0 bases, and 2 bases separated the two germline ends. Germline CDR1 is MGHDK and CDR2 is SYGVNS.